The following is a T cell receptor (beta chain) sequence with its context. Antigen specificity is unknown. Indicated time point: newly diagnosed GD, antithyroid drugs for less than 3 months. Extracted PBMC RNA gave rise to the TCR library. Guidelines of the American Thyroid Association were used to diagnose Graves' disease. This sample is drawn from a study of regulatory T cells in long-lasting Graves disease. Study outcomes and limitations: TRBV28, TRBJ1-2 and TRBJ2-5 emerged as the favored segments in persistent disease.

Libraries of TCR beta came from iRepertoire HTBI primers plus Arm-PCR of CDR3 regions. MiXCR, applied by TCRdb to the multiplex PCR reads, yields one record per CDR3 protein. The sample contains roughly 500,000 distinct CDR3 sequences, roughly 13% of which appear only once. In germline, CDR1 is GTSNPN, CDR2 SVGIG (reference sequence). The length of the CDR3 is 15 residues. The same data also went into a second study, on T cells in Graves' hyperthyroidism and ophthalmopathy.

The sample was peripheral blood mononuclear cells (PBMCs), taken at new diagnosis, from a patient treated with antithyroid drugs. The chain is built from TRBV30 and TRBJ2-3; weak D call: TRBD2 (5 bases). The DNA matches TRBJ2-5 better at its end, which makes the J call doubtful. This TCR derives from a man aged 25 to 40 with Graves disease. CDR3 protein: CAWTAFGLLEETQYF. The CDR3 bases are TGTGCCTGGACAGCCTTCGGACTGCTTGAAGAGACCCAGTACTTC.